These 25 T cell receptor beta chains were sequenced from one sample in a study of cytomegalovirus exposure and HLA in healthy donors. The primer mix had 60 Vbeta and 13 Jbeta primers. Clones were read by immunoSEQ multiplex PCR, and TCRdb kept only the in-frame ones, dropping some. The data contain some 170,000 clones, roughly 80% of them singletons. The sequenced material came from PBMCs. All receptors come from a woman aged 45-59 years in good health and CMV-seronegative.

V and J are TRBV28 and TRBJ2-7; TRBD1 matches 10 bases. Germline values: CDR1 MDHEN, CDR2 SYDVKM. With V trimmed by 6 bases and J by 2 bases, 7 bases remained unmatched. CDR3 size: 15 residues. The CDR3 loop reads CASSPGGTGAYEQYF. The CDR3 nucleotides are TGTGCCAGCAGCCCAGGGGGGACAGGGGCCTACGAGCAGTACTTC. The whole variable domain, remainder taken from reference TRBV28 and TRBJ2-7, is DVKVTQSSRYLVKRTGEKVFLECVQDMDHENMFWYRQDPGLGLRLIYFSYDVKMKEKGDIPEGYSVSREKKERFSLILESASTNQTSMYLCASSPGGTGAYEQYFGPGTRLTVT.

The chain has TRBV28 and TRBJ2-3, with 8 positions matching TRBD2. The CDR3 has 13 amino acids. V shed 11 bases and J 2 bases; nucleotides not matched to a gene: 6. Germline V lookup: CDR1 MDHEN, CDR2 SYDVKM. This CDR3 reads CAAAGGDTDTQYF. The CDR3 coding sequence is TGTGCCGCGGCGGGAGGCGACACAGATACGCAGTATTTT.

The V call is TRBV19, the J call TRBJ2-5, with 9 bases fitting TRBD1. This CDR3 contains 14 residues. Losses at the gene ends were 2 bases for V and 3 bases for J; bases not matched to a gene: 1. Germline CDR1 LNHDA, CDR2 SQIVND (reference sequence). In DNA form, the CDR3 reads TGTGCCAGTAGTATAAGGACAGGGGAAGAGACCCAGTACTTC. Translating it yields CASSIRTGEETQYF.

V and J are TRBV5-4 and TRBJ1-2; a weak D match, TRBD1 (6 bases). V was trimmed by 0 bases and J by 10 bases, leaving 19 bases between them. This CDR3 spans 15 amino acids. Germline CDR1 and CDR2: SGHNT and YYREEE (reference sequence). CDR3 in DNA: TGTGCCAGCAGCTTGGCCGAGGGCAGGGGACGAGACTACACCTTC. Translating it yields CASSLAEGRGRDYTF. Full variable domain (outside the CDR3, taken from reference TRBV5-4 and TRBJ1-2): ETGVTQSPTHLIKTRGQQVTLRCSSQSGHNTVSWYQQALGQGPQFIFQYYREEENGRGNFPPRFSGLQFPNYSSELNVNALELDDSALYLCASSLAEGRGRDYTFGSGTRLTVV.

The chain recombines TRBV5-4 with TRBJ2-7; 7 nucleotides agree with TRBD1. The CDR3 runs to 14 residues. Germline V gene lookup returns CDR1 SGHNT and CDR2 YYREEE (reference sequence). Trimming at V came to 4 bases and at J to 2 bases, leaving 6 bases not matched to a gene. CDR3 in DNA: TGTGCCAGCAGCCCGGGACAGAACCCCTACGAGCAGTACTTC. It encodes CASSPGQNPYEQYF.

The rearrangement joins TRBV7-6 to TRBJ2-2; D is possibly TRBD2 (6 bases). This CDR3 has 16 amino acids. V dropped 1 base and J dropped 5 bases, with 14 bases sitting between them. Germline V gene data show CDR1 as SGHVS and CDR2 as FNYEAQ. CDR3 region: CASSLVRSGATGELFF. The CDR3 nucleotides are TGTGCCAGCAGCTTAGTACGTAGCGGTGCTACCGGGGAGCTGTTTTTT.

The rearrangement joins TRBV6-1 to TRBJ2-5, with D perhaps matching TRBD2 (6 bases). The germline V and J ends were trimmed by 8 bases and 5 bases, with 12 bases remaining between them. The CDR3 sequence is 12 residues long. Germline lookup yields CDR1 MNHNS and CDR2 SASEGT. In DNA, the CDR3 is TGTGCCAGCTCCCCGGGGGTTGAGACCCAGTACTTC. Translating gives CASSPGVETQYF.

The CDR3 reads CASSPGGITEAFF. As DNA, the CDR3 is TGTGCCAGCAGCCCAGGGGGAATCACTGAAGCTTTCTTT. This rearrangement joins TRBV7-8 to TRBJ1-1; 7 nucleotides align to TRBD1. Looked up from germline, CDR1 is SGHVS and CDR2 is FQNEAQ. Unmatched junction bases numbered 4, after V lost 5 bases and J lost 4 bases. This CDR3 spans 13 amino acids. Complete variable domain (other parts from reference TRBV7-8 and TRBJ1-1): GAGVSQSPRYKVAKRGQDVALRCDPISGHVSLFWYQQALGQGPEFLTYFQNEAQLDKSGLPSDRFFAERPEGSVSTLKIQRTQQEDSAVYLCASSPGGITEAFFGQGTRLTVV.

The chain carries TRBV28 and TRBJ2-7; TRBD1 matches at 7 bases. V was clipped by 4 bases and J by 3 bases; unmatched bases: 6. The CDR3 spans 14 residues. Germline lookup yields CDR1 MDHEN and CDR2 SYDVKM. The CDR3 region has the DNA TGTGCCAGCAGTTCAGGCAGGGGGATCTACGAGCAGTACTTC. Its translation is CASSSGRGIYEQYF. Based on the CDR3 plus reference TRBV28 and TRBJ2-7, the full variable domain is DVKVTQSSRYLVKRTGEKVFLECVQDMDHENMFWYRQDPGLGLRLIYFSYDVKMKEKGDIPEGYSVSREKKERFSLILESASTNQTSMYLCASSSGRGIYEQYFGPGTRLTVT.

This clone was counted once. The CDR3 does not end in the conserved phenylalanine or tryptophan, so this is likely a read error. This chain links TRBV4-3 with TRBJ1-2; TRBD1 might be the D (5 bases). The CDR3 is 14 residues long. Trimming cost V 4 bases and J 5 bases, with 14 bases left between them. Germline V CDR1 and CDR2: LGHNA, YSLEER. The CDR3 DNA reads TGCGCCAGCAGCCTTGAAGGTTCAGGGTATGGCTACACCCTC. It is translated as CASSLEGSGYGYTL.

J is TRBJ2-5 and V is TRBV18; D remains ambiguous. Trimming took off 6 bases at V and 2 bases at J, with 10 bases between the two ends. CDR3 length: 13 residues. Germline V gene data show CDR1 as KGHSH and CDR2 as LQKENI. For the CDR3, the DNA is TGTGCCAGCTCGTCGAGGATACAAGAGACCCAGTACTTC. Translated: CASSSRIQETQYF.

This sequence joins TRBV13 and TRBJ1-1, with D unresolved. This CDR3 is built from 12 residues. Trimming removed 4 bases from V and 7 bases from J, with 10 bases in between. In germline, CDR1 is PRHDT, CDR2 FYEKMQ (reference sequence). The CDR3 DNA is TGTGCCAGCAGCTCGACCGGGGTTGAAGCTTTCTTT. Translation gives CASSSTGVEAFF.

This chain links TRBV7-7 with TRBJ2-5; TRBD2 aligns across 12 bases. The CDR3 is made up of 16 amino acids. The J segment lost 3 bases and the V segment lost 2 bases, leaving 4 bases of the junction unmatched. Looked up from germline, CDR1 is SSHAT and CDR2 is FNYEAQ (reference sequence). In DNA, the CDR3 is TGTGCCAGCAGCTTACAACCTAGCGGGGGGGAAGAGACCCAGTACTTC. It is translated as CASSLQPSGGEETQYF.

This clone is a singleton in its sample. The V gene is TRBV19, the J gene TRBJ1-1; D not certain. This CDR3 contains 11 residues. From germline, CDR1 is LNHDA and CDR2 SQIVND (reference sequence). The V gene lost 7 bases and the J gene lost 1 base, with 4 bases spanning the gap. The CDR3, as DNA: TGTGCCAGTACCAAGAACACTGAAGCTTTCTTT. Translation gives CASTKNTEAFF.

The chain recombines TRBV28 with TRBJ2-5, with D possibly being TRBD1 (6 bases). The DNA matches TRBJ2-7 better at its end, which makes the J call doubtful. CDR1 is MDHEN, CDR2 SYDVKM, per germline. This CDR3 region has 15 residues. CDR3 DNA sequence: TGTGCCAGCAGTTCCGCTGGGGACATTGACTACGAGCAGTACTTC. It yields the protein CASSSAGDIDYEQYF.

The chain has TRBV28 and TRBJ1-5, with D unresolved. The CDR3 extends over 13 amino acids. The V end lost 3 bases, the J end lost 2 bases, and 5 bases lay between the germline ends. The germline CDR1 and CDR2 sequences are MDHEN and SYDVKM. CDR3 residues: CASSLAGNQPQHF. In nucleotides, the CDR3 is TGTGCCAGCAGTTTGGCGGGCAATCAGCCCCAGCATTTT.

This chain joins TRBV15 and TRBJ2-1, with 7 bases fitting TRBD2. The CDR3 sequence is 16 residues long. Per germline, CDR1 LNHNV and CDR2 YYDKDF (reference sequence). V gave up 1 base and J gave up 6 bases; unmatched junction bases: 9. This CDR3 reads CATSRGDREDRNEQFF. CDR3 coding DNA: TGTGCCACCAGCAGAGGGGACCGGGAGGACCGCAATGAGCAGTTCTTC.

This chain links TRBV19 with TRBJ1-1; D not resolved. The CDR3 spans 13 residues. Germline V gene lookup returns CDR1 LNHDA and CDR2 SQIVND (reference sequence). Between the trimmed V and J ends, which lost 5 bases and 1 base, there was a span of 8 bases. The CDR3 coding sequence is TGTGCCAGTAGTTTTACAGAGAACACTGAAGCTTTCTTT. Protein product: CASSFTENTEAFF.

This clone has only a few counts. The rearrangement links TRBV16 to TRBJ1-1; D is unresolved. Trimming took 2 bases from V and 4 from J, leaving 8 bases between them. This CDR3 has 13 residues. Germline V gene lookup returns CDR1 KGHSY and CDR2 FQNENV. CDR3 bases: TGTGCCAGCAGCCAAACTGTCGGCACTGAAGCTTTCTTT. This translates into CASSQTVGTEAFF.

The chain recombines TRBV5-4 with TRBJ1-2; 8 bases are shared with TRBD1. Trimming took 4 bases from V and 6 from J; bases not matched to a gene: 5. Germline assignment: CDR1 SGHNT and CDR2 YYREEE (reference sequence). This CDR3 has 13 residues. The CDR3 DNA is TGTGCCAGCAGCCCCTACAGGGGGGATGGCTACACCTTC. Protein: CASSPYRGDGYTF.

The J gene is TRBJ1-4, the V gene TRBV28; TRBD1 aligns across 10 bases. The germline V gene encodes CDR1 MDHEN and CDR2 SYDVKM. J lost 6 bases, V lost 3 bases, and 4 bases had no gene match. The CDR3 totals 15 residues. The CDR3: CASSFLGQGYEKLFF. The DNA of the CDR3 is TGTGCCAGCAGTTTTTTGGGACAGGGGTATGAAAAACTGTTTTTT. Combining the CDR3 with reference TRBV28 and TRBJ1-4 gives the whole variable domain DVKVTQSSRYLVKRTGEKVFLECVQDMDHENMFWYRQDPGLGLRLIYFSYDVKMKEKGDIPEGYSVSREKKERFSLILESASTNQTSMYLCASSFLGQGYEKLFFGSGTQLSVL.

V gene TRBV7-9 combines with J gene TRBJ2-1; the D is unclear. This CDR3 contains 15 residues. Germline values: CDR1 SEHNR, CDR2 FQNEAQ (reference sequence). The V gene lost 4 bases and the J gene lost 0 bases, with 10 bases spanning the gap. The CDR3 DNA is TGTGCCAGCAGCTCCAGATTCTCCTCCTACAATGAGCAGTTCTTC. This gives the protein CASSSRFSSYNEQFF.

The chain combines TRBV6-5 with TRBJ2-5; no reliable D call. Germline V gives CDR1 MNHEY, CDR2 SVGAGI. The V end was cut by 0 bases, the J end by 2 bases, with 7 bases between. This CDR3 region has 14 residues. The CDR3 sequence: CASSYSYMQETQYF. CDR3 bases: TGTGCCAGCAGTTACTCGTACATGCAAGAGACCCAGTACTTC.

The rearrangement joins TRBV4-1 to TRBJ2-2, with TRBD1 identical over 10 bases. Trimming cost V 5 bases and J 5 bases; bases outside gene matches: 8. Germline-derived CDR1 and CDR2 are MGHRA and YSYEKL. This CDR3 is 16 amino acids long. The CDR3 bases are TGCGCCAGCAGCGGGACAGGGGCGCAGGGGACCGGGGAGCTGTTTTTT. Translation: CASSGTGAQGTGELFF.

V and J are TRBV18 and TRBJ1-1; perhaps TRBD1 as D (5 bases). This CDR3 contains 14 residues. Germline V gene lookup returns CDR1 KGHSH and CDR2 LQKENI. Between the trimmed V and J ends, which lost 3 bases and 1 base, there was a span of 9 bases. CDR3 in amino acids: CASSPLGANTEAFF. The CDR3 DNA sequence: TGTGCCAGCTCACCTCTAGGGGCGAACACTGAAGCTTTCTTT.